The sample holds a few counts of the clone carrying this T cell receptor beta chain. Its target is unknown. The sample belongs to a study of shared clonotypes between healthy human individuals. Participating donors were healthy, HIV-negative adults free of recent acute infections or vaccinations. Study outcomes and limitations: Clonotype sharing across a few donors was observed for around 4.8% of naive CD4 clonotypes. Against clonotypes common to all four donors, non-shared ones had lower generation probabilities.

Replicate PCRs from sorted subsets contained about 200 ng DNA, which is 29,000 or so T cell genomes. TCRdb's copy holds only in-frame clones and misses some; the assay was immunoSEQ multiplex PCR. The data show about a million clones, approximately 77% seen once. Germline CDR1 is SGDLS and CDR2 is YYNGEE. Trimming took off 0 bases at V and 7 bases at J, with 10 bases between the two ends. The CDR3 is made up of 14 amino acids. V gene TRBV9 combines with J gene TRBJ2-2; D possibly corresponds to TRBD1 (5 bases). The origin of this receptor is a man between 18 and 35 years old in good health. Some clones in this sample may be carry-over from other donors' samples. Sequenced: memory CD4+ T cells from PBMCs. Subset defined: CD45RA-negative fraction. In DNA form, the CDR3 reads TGTGCCAGCAGCGTAGGCAACAGGAACGGGGAGCTGTTTTTT. It specifies CASSVGNRNGELFF.